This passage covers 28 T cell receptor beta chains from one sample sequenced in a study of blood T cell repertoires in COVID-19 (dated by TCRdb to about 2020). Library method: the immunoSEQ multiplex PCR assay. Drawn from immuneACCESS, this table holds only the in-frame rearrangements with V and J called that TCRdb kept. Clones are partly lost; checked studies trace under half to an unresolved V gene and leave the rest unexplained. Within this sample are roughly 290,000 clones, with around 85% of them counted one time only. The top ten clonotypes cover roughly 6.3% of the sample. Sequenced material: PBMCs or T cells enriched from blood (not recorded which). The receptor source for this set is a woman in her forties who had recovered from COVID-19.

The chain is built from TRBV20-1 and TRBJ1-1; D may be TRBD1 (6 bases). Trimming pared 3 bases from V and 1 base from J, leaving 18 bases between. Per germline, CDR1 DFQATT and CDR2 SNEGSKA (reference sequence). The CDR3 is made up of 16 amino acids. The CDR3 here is CSASIGFGRGNTEAFF. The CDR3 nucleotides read TGCAGTGCTAGTATCGGTTTTGGCAGGGGGAACACTGAAGCTTTCTTT.

CDR3 protein: CASSPLADTYNEQFF. For the CDR3, the DNA is TGTGCCAGCAGTCCACTAGCGGACACCTACAATGAGCAGTTCTTC. This rearrangement joins TRBV6-5 to TRBJ2-1; TRBD2 matches at 8 bases. Trimming removed 5 bases from V and 2 bases from J; junction bases left unmatched: 5. Germline CDR1 is MNHEY and CDR2 is SVGAGI. CDR3 size: 15 residues.

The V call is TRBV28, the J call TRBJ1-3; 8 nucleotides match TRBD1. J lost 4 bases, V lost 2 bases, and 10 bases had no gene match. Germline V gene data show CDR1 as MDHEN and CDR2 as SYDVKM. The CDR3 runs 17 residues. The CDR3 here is CASSLPAAGGRGNTIYF. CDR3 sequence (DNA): TGTGCCAGCAGTTTACCCGCAGCAGGGGGCCGGGGAAACACCATATATTTT.

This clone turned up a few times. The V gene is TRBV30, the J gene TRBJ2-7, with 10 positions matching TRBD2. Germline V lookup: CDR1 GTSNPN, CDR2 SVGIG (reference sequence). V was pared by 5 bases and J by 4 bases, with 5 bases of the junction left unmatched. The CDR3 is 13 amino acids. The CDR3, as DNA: TGTGCCTGGGCGGCTAGCGGGAGTTACGAGCAGTACTTC. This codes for CAWAASGSYEQYF.

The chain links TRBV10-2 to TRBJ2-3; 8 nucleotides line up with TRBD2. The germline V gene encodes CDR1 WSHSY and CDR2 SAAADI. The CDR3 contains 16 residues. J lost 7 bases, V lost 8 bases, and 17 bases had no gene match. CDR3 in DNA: TGCGCCAGCTCCTCGGGGATAGCGGGACCATCTTATACGCAGTATTTT. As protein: CASSSGIAGPSYTQYF.

Here the CDR3 reads CASSDPTGGGLYSNQPQHF. Here the CDR3 DNA reads TGTGCCAGCAGTGACCCGACAGGGGGAGGCCTTTATAGCAATCAGCCCCAGCATTTT. V is TRBV2 and J is TRBJ1-5, with 9 bases that match TRBD1. Germline CDR1 is SNHLY and CDR2 is FYNNEI. CDR3 size: 19 residues. With 3 bases clipped from V and 0 bases from J, the junction kept 12 bases outside the gene matches.

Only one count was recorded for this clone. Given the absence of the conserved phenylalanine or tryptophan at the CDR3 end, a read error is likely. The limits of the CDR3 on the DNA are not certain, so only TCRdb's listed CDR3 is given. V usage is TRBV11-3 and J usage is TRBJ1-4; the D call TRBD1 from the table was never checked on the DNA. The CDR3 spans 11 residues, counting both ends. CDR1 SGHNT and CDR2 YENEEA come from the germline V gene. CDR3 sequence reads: CASSLVGDSGS.

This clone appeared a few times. The CDR3 sequence: CASTRAGGFPYDNEQFF. The CDR3 DNA reads TGTGCCAGCACCCGAGCGGGAGGTTTCCCCTATGACAATGAGCAGTTCTTC. J is TRBJ2-1 and V is TRBV28; TRBD2 aligns across 9 bases. V was pared by 7 bases and J by 5 bases, with 15 bases of the junction left unmatched. The CDR3 length is 17 residues. From germline, CDR1 is MDHEN and CDR2 SYDVKM. The complete variable domain, with remaining parts taken from reference TRBV28 and TRBJ2-1, reads DVKVTQSSRYLVKRTGEKVFLECVQDMDHENMFWYRQDPGLGLRLIYFSYDVKMKEKGDIPEGYSVSREKKERFSLILESASTNQTSMYLCASTRAGGFPYDNEQFFGPGTRLTVL.

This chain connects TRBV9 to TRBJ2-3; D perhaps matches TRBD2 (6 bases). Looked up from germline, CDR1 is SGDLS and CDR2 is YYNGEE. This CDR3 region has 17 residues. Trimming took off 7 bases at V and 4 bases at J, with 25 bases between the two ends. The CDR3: CASGRLVSPSGADTQYF. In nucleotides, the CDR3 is TGTGCCAGCGGACGACTAGTAAGTCCCTCAGGCGCAGATACGCAGTATTTT.

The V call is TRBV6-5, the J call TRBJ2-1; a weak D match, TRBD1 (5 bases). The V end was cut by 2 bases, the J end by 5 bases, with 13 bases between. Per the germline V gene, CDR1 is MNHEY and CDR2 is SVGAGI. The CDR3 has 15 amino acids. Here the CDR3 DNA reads TGTGCCAGCAGTTACATCAGGGCAGGGAACAATGAGCAGTTCTTC. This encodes CASSYIRAGNNEQFF.

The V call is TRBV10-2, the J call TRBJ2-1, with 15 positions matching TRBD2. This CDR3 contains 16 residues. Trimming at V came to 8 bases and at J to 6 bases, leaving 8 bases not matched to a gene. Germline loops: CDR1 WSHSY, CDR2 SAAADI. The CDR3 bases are TGCGCCAGCGGACTAGCGGGAGGGTTAGGGTCCAATGAGCAGTTCTTC. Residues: CASGLAGGLGSNEQFF.

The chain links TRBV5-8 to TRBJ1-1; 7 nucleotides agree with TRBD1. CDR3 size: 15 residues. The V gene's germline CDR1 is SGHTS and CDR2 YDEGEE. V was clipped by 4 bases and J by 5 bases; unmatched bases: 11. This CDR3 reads CASSRAGGIRTEAFF. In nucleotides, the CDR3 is TGTGCCAGCAGCCGGGCAGGGGGAATCAGGACTGAAGCTTTCTTT.

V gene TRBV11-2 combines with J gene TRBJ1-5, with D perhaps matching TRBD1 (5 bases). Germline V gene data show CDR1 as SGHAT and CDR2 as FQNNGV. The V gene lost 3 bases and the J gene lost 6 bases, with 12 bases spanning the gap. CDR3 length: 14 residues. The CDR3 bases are TGTGCCAGCAGCTTGGGCGGGGCGGGTCAGCCCCAGCATTTT. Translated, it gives CASSLGGAGQPQHF.

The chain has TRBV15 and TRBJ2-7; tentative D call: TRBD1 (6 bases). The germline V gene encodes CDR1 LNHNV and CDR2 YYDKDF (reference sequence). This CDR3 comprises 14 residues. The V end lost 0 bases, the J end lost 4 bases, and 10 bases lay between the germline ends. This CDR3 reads CATSRDTGWYEQYF. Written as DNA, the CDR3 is TGTGCCACCAGCAGAGATACAGGGTGGTACGAGCAGTACTTC.

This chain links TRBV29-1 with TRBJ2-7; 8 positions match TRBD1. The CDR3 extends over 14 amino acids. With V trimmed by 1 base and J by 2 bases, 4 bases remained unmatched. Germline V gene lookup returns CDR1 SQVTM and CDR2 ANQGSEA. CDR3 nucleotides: TGCAGCGTTGAAGCTGGGGACAGGACCTACGAGCAGTACTTC. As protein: CSVEAGDRTYEQYF.

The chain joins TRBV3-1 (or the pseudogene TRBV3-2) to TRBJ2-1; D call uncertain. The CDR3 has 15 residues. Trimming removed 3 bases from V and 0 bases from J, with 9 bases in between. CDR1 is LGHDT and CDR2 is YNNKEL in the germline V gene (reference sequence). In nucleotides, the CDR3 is TGTGCCAGCAGCCAGCAGACTGGCTCCTACAATGAGCAGTTCTTC. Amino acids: CASSQQTGSYNEQFF.

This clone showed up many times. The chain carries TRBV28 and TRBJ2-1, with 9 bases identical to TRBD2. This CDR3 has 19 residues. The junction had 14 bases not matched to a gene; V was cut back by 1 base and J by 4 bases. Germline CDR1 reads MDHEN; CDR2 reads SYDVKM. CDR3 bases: TGTGCCAGCAGTTTATACGGTCCCCGGGGCCTAGCGGGATACAATGAGCAGTTCTTC. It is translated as CASSLYGPRGLAGYNEQFF.

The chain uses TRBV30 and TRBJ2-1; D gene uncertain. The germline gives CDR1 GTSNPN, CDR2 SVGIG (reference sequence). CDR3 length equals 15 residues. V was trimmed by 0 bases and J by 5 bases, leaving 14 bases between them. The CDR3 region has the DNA TGTGCCTGGAGTGTAGGCTCCCGAGGCGACAATGAGCAGTTCTTC. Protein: CAWSVGSRGDNEQFF.

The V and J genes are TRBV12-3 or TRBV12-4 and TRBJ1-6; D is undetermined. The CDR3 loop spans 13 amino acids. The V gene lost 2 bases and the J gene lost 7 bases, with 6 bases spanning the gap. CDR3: CASSLLENSPLHF. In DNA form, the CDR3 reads TGTGCCAGCAGTTTATTGGAGAATTCACCCCTCCACTTT.

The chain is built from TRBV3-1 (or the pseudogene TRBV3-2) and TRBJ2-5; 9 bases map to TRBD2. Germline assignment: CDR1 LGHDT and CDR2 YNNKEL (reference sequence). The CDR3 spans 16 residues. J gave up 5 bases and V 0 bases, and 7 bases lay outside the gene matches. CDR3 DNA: TGTGCCAGCAGCCAAGATGGAGCGGGGGGTCTGGAGACCCAGTACTTC. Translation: CASSQDGAGGLETQYF.

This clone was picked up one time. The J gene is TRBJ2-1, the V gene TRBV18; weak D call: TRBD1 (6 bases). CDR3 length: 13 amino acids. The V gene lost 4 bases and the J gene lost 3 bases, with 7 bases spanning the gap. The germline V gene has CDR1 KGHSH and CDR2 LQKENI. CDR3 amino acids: CASSRQDYNEQFF. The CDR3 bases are TGTGCCAGCTCACGACAGGACTACAATGAGCAGTTCTTC. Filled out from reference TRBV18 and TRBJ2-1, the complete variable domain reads NAGVMQNPRHLVRRRGQEARLRCSPMKGHSHVYWYRQLPEEGLKFMVYLQKENIIDESGMPKERFSAEFPKEGPSILRIQQVVRGDSAAYFCASSRQDYNEQFFGPGTRLTVL.

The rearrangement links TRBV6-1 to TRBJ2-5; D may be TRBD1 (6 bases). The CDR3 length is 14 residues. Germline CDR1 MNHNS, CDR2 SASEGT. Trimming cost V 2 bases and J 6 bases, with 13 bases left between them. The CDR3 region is CASSEWAGEKTQYF. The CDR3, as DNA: TGTGCCAGCAGTGAATGGGCAGGGGAGAAGACCCAGTACTTC.

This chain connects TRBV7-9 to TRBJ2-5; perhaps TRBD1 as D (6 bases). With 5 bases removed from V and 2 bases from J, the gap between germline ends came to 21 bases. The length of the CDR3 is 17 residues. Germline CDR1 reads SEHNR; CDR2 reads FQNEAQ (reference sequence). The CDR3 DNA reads TGTGCCAGCAGCCCCCGCCCCCGGGACAACTCTCAAGAGACCCAGTACTTC. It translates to CASSPRPRDNSQETQYF.

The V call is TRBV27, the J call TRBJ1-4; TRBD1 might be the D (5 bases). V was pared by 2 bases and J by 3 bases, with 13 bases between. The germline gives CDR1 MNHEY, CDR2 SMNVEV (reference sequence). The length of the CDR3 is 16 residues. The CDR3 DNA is TGTGCCAGCAGTTTAGCGGTCGGGGGTCCTAATGAAAAACTGTTTTTT. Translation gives CASSLAVGGPNEKLFF.

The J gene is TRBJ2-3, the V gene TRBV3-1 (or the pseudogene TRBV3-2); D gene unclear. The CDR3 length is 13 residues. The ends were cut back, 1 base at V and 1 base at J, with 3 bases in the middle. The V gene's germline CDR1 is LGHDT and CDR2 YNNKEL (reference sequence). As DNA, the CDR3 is TGTGCCAGCAGCCAAGGAGGCACAGATACGCAGTATTTT. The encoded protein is CASSQGGTDTQYF.

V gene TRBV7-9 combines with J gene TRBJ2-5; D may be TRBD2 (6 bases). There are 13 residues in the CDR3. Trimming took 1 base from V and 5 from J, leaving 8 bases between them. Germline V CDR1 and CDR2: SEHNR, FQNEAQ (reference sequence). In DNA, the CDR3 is TGTGCCAGCAGCTTAGGGGGGGTGGAGACCCAGTACTTC. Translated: CASSLGGVETQYF.

The CDR3 DNA is TGTGCCAGCAGCCTGGATGATTGGGCCTATGGCTACACCTTC. This gives the protein CASSLDDWAYGYTF. V and J are TRBV6-6 and TRBJ1-2; D is ambiguous. The CDR3 totals 14 residues. In germline, CDR1 is MNHNY, CDR2 SVGAGI (reference sequence). Trimming left V 6 bases short and J 4 bases short, with 15 bases between.

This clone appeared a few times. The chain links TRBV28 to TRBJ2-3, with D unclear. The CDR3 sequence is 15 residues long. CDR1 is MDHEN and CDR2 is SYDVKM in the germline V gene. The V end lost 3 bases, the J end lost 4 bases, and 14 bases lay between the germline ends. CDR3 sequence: CASSLILRGSDTQYF. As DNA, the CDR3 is TGTGCCAGCAGTTTGATTTTGCGAGGATCAGATACGCAGTATTTT.